This entry is about one TCR beta chain. Relative to the germline gene, one junction end is altered; a read error may explain this. This CDR3 has 16 amino acids. Germline V gene data show CDR1 as MNHEY and CDR2 as SVGAGI. This record belongs to a study of blood T cell repertoires in COVID-19. Turning to the study itself: The study drew acute and convalescent COVID-19 samples from the United States, Italy and Spain.

Generated by immunoSEQ multiplex PCR, the TCRdb table keeps only in-frame clones and is missing some. The profile shows around 270,000 clones, less than 90% of them singletons. The sequencing input was peripheral blood. V is TRBV6-5 and J is TRBJ1-6, with a weak D call TRBD1 (5 bases). The source is a man aged 60 to 75 who had recovered from COVID-19. CDR3 bases: TGTGCCAGCAGTTTGAAGGGGCCTTCCTTTAATTCACCCCTCCACTTT. It is translated as CASSLKGPSFNSPLHF.